The present T cell receptor (beta chain) was sequenced within a study of identical twins. This clonotype has ten or more counts. Its antigen is unknown. Germline trimming cut 2 bases from V and 2 bases from J; bases unmatched to any gene: 3. From germline, CDR1 is MGHRA and CDR2 YSYEKL. This CDR3 spans 15 amino acids. Study outcomes and limitations: Findings came from cross-sectional statistics, without long-term follow-up of donors.

A single record per CDR3 protein comes from TCRdb applying MiXCR to the 5' RACE reads. The table records approximately 350,000 distinct CDR3 sequences, roughly an eighth of them present only once. This sample was also put to use in a study of yellow fever vaccine responses in identical twins.

The chain recombines TRBV4-1 with TRBJ2-1, with 7 bases aligning to TRBD2. Material for sequencing was CD8+ T cells sorted from blood. This sequence originates from a woman between 18 and 29 years old in good health. The CDR3 loop reads CASSQSGAAYNEQFF. The CDR3, as DNA: TGCGCCAGCAGCCAAAGCGGGGCAGCCTACAATGAGCAGTTCTTC.